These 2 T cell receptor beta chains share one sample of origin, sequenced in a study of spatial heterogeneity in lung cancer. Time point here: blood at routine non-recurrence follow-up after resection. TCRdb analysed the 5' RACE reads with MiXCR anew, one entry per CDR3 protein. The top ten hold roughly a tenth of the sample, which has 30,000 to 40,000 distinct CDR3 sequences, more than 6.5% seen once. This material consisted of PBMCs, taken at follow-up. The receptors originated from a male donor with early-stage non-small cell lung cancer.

In DNA, the CDR3 is TGTGCCTGGAGTGAGGGCGGTTCGAGTCCTAAATACTTC. Amino acids: CAWSEGGSSPKYF. This sequence joins TRBV30 and TRBJ2-7; unclear D gene. This CDR3 is 13 amino acids long. V lost 1 base to trimming and J lost 13 bases, with 20 bases between them. The germline V gene encodes CDR1 GTSNPN and CDR2 SVGIG (reference sequence).

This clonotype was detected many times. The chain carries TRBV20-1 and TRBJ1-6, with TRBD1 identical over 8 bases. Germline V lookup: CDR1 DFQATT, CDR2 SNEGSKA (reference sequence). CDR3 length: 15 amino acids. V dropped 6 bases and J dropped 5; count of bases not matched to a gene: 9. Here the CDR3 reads CSAIRTGLNNSPLHF. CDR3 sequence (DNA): TGCAGTGCGATCCGGACAGGGCTCAATAATTCACCCCTCCACTTT.